This T cell receptor beta chain was documented in a study of T cell changes during pregnancy in multiple sclerosis. The junction had 4 bases not matched to a gene; V was cut back by 6 bases and J by 7 bases. Germline V gene sequence: CDR1 SGHAT, CDR2 FQNNGV. CDR3 size: 14 residues. TCRdb's table, derived via immunoSEQ multiplex PCR, lists solely in-frame clones and lacks some. The sample lists more than 50,000 clones, about 94% occurring once. The clonotype originates from a female donor with multiple sclerosis, enrolled in a pregnancy study. The chain carries TRBV11-2 and TRBJ2-7; 15 positions match TRBD2. This sample comprised CD8+ T cells from peripheral blood mononuclear cells, obtained after pregnancy. CDR3 region: CASSLGLAGGEQYF. The CDR3 DNA reads TGTGCCAGCAGTTTGGGACTAGCGGGAGGTGAGCAGTACTTC. The full variable domain, rest sourced from reference TRBV11-2 and TRBJ2-7, is EAGVAQSPRYKIIEKRQSVAFWCNPISGHATLYWYQQILGQGPKLLIQFQNNGVVDDSQLPKDRFSAERLKGVDSTLKIQPAKLEDSAVYLCASSLGLAGGEQYFGPGTRLTVT.